This T cell receptor (beta chain) was captured in a study of blood T cells in healthy people across ages. Broader study findings: Donor CMV status was unknown, possibly confounding expanded clonotype changes.

This clonotype has a handful of counts. Its antigen is still unknown. PCR was performed a second time for about 7 to 11 cycles using a sample-barcoded 5' primer and a J-beta primer mix. MiXCR, applied by TCRdb to the 5' RACE reads, yields one record per CDR3 protein. The sample lists roughly 700,000 distinct CDR3 sequences, 20% to 25% occurring once. These data also formed part of another study, on T cells of mothers and their children. Per that study: Second-round PCR products received sample barcodes and 2-4 random nucleotides from the M1S primer. The data showed no persistent microchimeric T cell clones.

The TCR was taken from a boy aged 5-17 years in good health. Sequencing was carried out using blood.

The CDR3 sequence: CASSLRGFGNTIYF. CDR3 coding DNA: TGTGCCAGCAGCCTTCGAGGTTTTGGAAACACCATATATTTT. V and J are TRBV14 and TRBJ1-3; D gene ambiguous. The germline gives CDR1 SGHDN, CDR2 FVKESK. The CDR3 has 14 residues. Deletions cut 4 bases from V and 3 bases from J, with 10 bases between.